The clone carrying this TCR beta chain came up a few times. Its matching antigen is unknown. The data were obtained in a study of early T cells in non-severe SARS-CoV-2 infection. Study information: Chains from this unsorted whole-blood bulk RNA could not be paired.

Molecules of cDNA were individually given unique molecular identifiers that were attached to them. TCRdb analysed the 5' RACE reads with MiXCR anew, one entry per CDR3 protein. This table has approximately 22,000 distinct CDR3 sequences, approximately 4.3% appearing once. Trimming left V 3 bases short and J 8 bases short, with 8 bases between. The CDR3 consists of 13 residues. Points from the study as a whole: Private and CD4 specificities were missed by VDJdb matching, which favored anti-spike CD8 responses.

V gene TRBV12-3 or TRBV12-4 combines with J gene TRBJ1-6; D unclear. Sample: whole blood. This receptor was taken from an adult who was a healthcare worker with PCR-confirmed SARS-CoV-2 infection or an uninfected control (not recorded which). This chain's CDR3 is CASSLEVDSPLHF. DNA of the CDR3: TGTGCCAGCAGTTTGGAGGTGGATTCACCCCTCCACTTT.